The 9 T cell receptor beta chains presented below share a single source sample, sequenced in a study of immune heterogeneity within non-small cell lung tumors. At roughly 610 ng per sample, bulk tumor genomic DNA provided the template. Surgeons took several biopsies per primary tumor, spaced far apart, during surgery. Newly diagnosed with untreated non-small cell lung cancer, the patients underwent curative surgery. Multiplex PCR amplified the TCR beta CDR3 region. Its first round ran for around 11 cycles with 32 V and 13 J primers. TCRdb analysed the multiplex PCR reads with MiXCR anew, one entry per CDR3 protein. The sample carries more than 2,500 distinct CDR3 sequences, about 49% recorded once. The sequenced sample was lung tumor tissue. All receptors come from a man in his sixties or seventies with non-small cell lung cancer.

This clonotype is large. This chain uses TRBV27 with TRBJ1-5; 7 bases line up with TRBD1. After removal of 10 bases from V and 1 base from J, the junction contained 13 bases not matched to a gene. The CDR3 covers 16 residues. Germline V gives CDR1 MNHEY, CDR2 SMNVEV (reference sequence). The DNA for the CDR3 is TGTGCCACCAGACCGGGACAGCTGGGGAGCAATCAGCCCCAGCATTTT. This encodes CATRPGQLGSNQPQHF.

The V and J genes are TRBV28 and TRBJ2-3, with D uncertain. CDR1 MDHEN and CDR2 SYDVKM come from the germline V gene. V shed 7 bases and J shed 2 bases, with 28 bases lying between them. This CDR3 contains 19 residues. CDR3 DNA: TGTGCCAGCACCGTGTGGTGGTCGGGCCCCACCTCGACCACAGATACGCAGTATTTT. It yields the protein CASTVWWSGPTSTTDTQYF.

V is TRBV9 and J is TRBJ1-3; D is unresolved. CDR3 length: 13 amino acids. Looked up from germline, CDR1 is SGDLS and CDR2 is YYNGEE. Trimming took off 3 bases at V and 2 bases at J, with 6 bases between the two ends. The CDR3 is CASSGKAGNTIYF. As DNA, the CDR3 is TGTGCCAGCAGCGGGAAAGCTGGAAACACCATATATTTT.

The chain joins TRBV28 to TRBJ2-7; TRBD1 is a possible D gene (5 bases). From germline, CDR1 is MDHEN and CDR2 SYDVKM. The V gene lost 6 bases and the J gene lost 4 bases, with 16 bases spanning the gap. CDR3 length equals 14 residues. Here the CDR3 DNA reads TGTGCCAGCAGCTCAGCAGGGTTGGCTTACGAGCAGTACTTC. Amino acids: CASSSAGLAYEQYF.

This clonotype was counted between two and nine times. The CDR3 DNA reads TGTGCCAGTAGGGCTAGACAGGGAGGGAGAGATACGCAGTATTTT. It is translated as CASRARQGGRDTQYF. The V and J genes are TRBV19 and TRBJ2-3; D may correspond to TRBD1 or TRBD2 (7 bases each). The CDR3 spans 15 residues. In germline, CDR1 is LNHDA, CDR2 SQIVND (reference sequence). Trimming took 6 bases from V and 5 from J, leaving 18 bases between them.

This clonotype has just a few counts. The V gene is TRBV12-3 or TRBV12-4, the J gene TRBJ2-3, with D possibly TRBD2 on 6 matching bases. There are 14 residues in the CDR3. Trimming removed 4 bases at V and 4 bases at J, with 12 bases between. The CDR3 sequence: CASSYGRRADTQYF. CDR3 in DNA: TGTGCCAGCAGTTACGGACGGAGGGCAGATACGCAGTATTTT.

The chain is built from TRBV5-1 and TRBJ1-1; the D is unclear. Germline V gene data show CDR1 as SGHRS and CDR2 as YFSETQ. V was pared by 0 bases and J by 0 bases, with 3 bases between. There are 13 residues in the CDR3. DNA of the CDR3: TGCGCCAGCAGCTTGGGGATGAACACTGAAGCTTTCTTT. Protein: CASSLGMNTEAFF.

The chain is built from TRBV28 and TRBJ1-1; weak D call: TRBD1 (6 bases). Germline-derived CDR1 and CDR2 are MDHEN and SYDVKM. V was pared by 1 base and J by 2 bases, with 11 bases between. CDR3 size: 15 residues. The CDR3 loop is CASSLYGGGNTEAFF. The DNA for the CDR3 is TGTGCCAGCAGTTTATATGGGGGGGGCAACACTGAAGCTTTCTTT.

The V gene is TRBV28, the J gene TRBJ1-5; 7 nucleotides match TRBD1. The ends lost 1 base at V and 4 bases at J; junction bases unmatched: 7. Germline V gene lookup returns CDR1 MDHEN and CDR2 SYDVKM. The CDR3 totals 16 residues. Written as DNA, the CDR3 is TGTGCCAGCAGTTTATTAAAGCGACAGGGAAATCAGCCCCAGCATTTT. The encoded protein is CASSLLKRQGNQPQHF.